This T cell receptor beta chain emerged from a study of cytomegalovirus exposure and HLA in healthy donors. In the PCR, 60 Vbeta and 13 Jbeta primers were used. The repertoire was sequenced with immunoSEQ multiplex PCR; TCRdb's copy has only in-frame clones and lacks some. The sample shows about 200,000 clones, roughly 80% of them seen only once. Trimming at V came to 5 bases and at J to 4 bases, leaving 4 bases not matched to a gene. The germline V gene encodes CDR1 MDHEN and CDR2 SYDVKM. This CDR3 is built from 13 residues. The TCR comes from a girl between 2 and 10 years old in good health and CMV-seronegative. Source material: PBMCs. The V gene is TRBV28, the J gene TRBJ1-1; 7 bases are a match to TRBD1. CDR3 nucleotide sequence: TGTGCCAGCAGTCGAACAGGGGCCACTGAAGCTTTCTTT. Amino acid sequence: CASSRTGATEAFF.